These 29 T cell receptor beta chains share one sample of origin, sequenced in a study of cytomegalovirus exposure and HLA in healthy donors. Profiling relied on immunoSEQ multiplex PCR, and the TCRdb table lists in-frame clones only, not all of them. The sample contains approximately 110,000 clones, around 94% of which appear only once. Sequenced: PBMCs. These receptors all stem from a young woman in good health and CMV-seronegative.

This chain uses TRBV5-4 with TRBJ1-1; 8 nucleotides line up with TRBD1. The V segment lost 4 bases and the J segment 1 base; nucleotides outside the gene matches: 9. In germline, CDR1 is SGHNT, CDR2 YYREEE (reference sequence). The CDR3 contains 16 residues. The CDR3 nucleotides read TGTGCCAGCAGCCCGGGGCCCGGGACAGGGAACACTGAAGCTTTCTTT. It codes for CASSPGPGTGNTEAFF.

The genes are TRBV30 and TRBJ2-5, with D possibly being TRBD1 (6 bases). CDR1 is GTSNPN and CDR2 is SVGIG in the germline V gene (reference sequence). CDR3 size: 12 residues. V lost 4 bases, J lost 5 bases, and 11 bases lay in between. The CDR3 nucleotides are TGTGCCTGGAACAGGGTTCAGGAGACCCAGTACTTC. Translating gives CAWNRVQETQYF.

The chain uses TRBV5-1 and TRBJ1-6; 8 nucleotides match TRBD1. Germline CDR1 reads SGHRS; CDR2 reads YFSETQ. V lost 2 bases and J lost 8; bases outside the gene matches: 0. CDR3 length: 13 residues. CDR3 nucleotides: TGCGCCAGCAGCTTACAGGGGGATTCACCCCTCCACTTT. Its protein is CASSLQGDSPLHF.

This clone was seen just once. The rearrangement links TRBV7-9 to TRBJ2-1, with TRBD2 matching over 9 bases. Trimming at V came to 0 bases and at J to 8 bases, leaving 5 bases not matched to a gene. Germline V gene lookup returns CDR1 SEHNR and CDR2 FQNEAQ (reference sequence). This CDR3 comprises 15 residues. The CDR3 DNA sequence: TGTGCCAGCAGCTTAGCTAGCGGGGGACCGTATGAGCAGTTCTTC. Translation: CASSLASGGPYEQFF.

The chain couples TRBV29-1 to TRBJ2-7; maybe TRBD1 (5 bases). CDR3 length equals 13 residues. The germline V gene has CDR1 SQVTM and CDR2 ANQGSEA. With 3 bases removed from V and 2 bases from J, the gap between germline ends came to 11 bases. The CDR3: CSVEVQGPYEQYF. The CDR3 DNA reads as TGCAGCGTTGAGGTGCAGGGTCCCTACGAGCAGTACTTC.

This rearrangement joins TRBV7-9 to TRBJ2-7; 9 nucleotides line up with TRBD1. Per germline, CDR1 SEHNR and CDR2 FQNEAQ (reference sequence). V lost 5 bases and J lost 6; bases outside the gene matches: 5. This CDR3 has 13 residues. CDR3 sequence: CASSRQGEVEQYF. The DNA for the CDR3 is TGTGCCAGCAGCCGACAGGGGGAAGTCGAGCAGTACTTC.

The rearrangement links TRBV27 to TRBJ2-7; tentatively, D is TRBD1 (6 bases). Per germline, CDR1 MNHEY and CDR2 SMNVEV (reference sequence). This CDR3 comprises 13 residues. The germline V and J ends were trimmed by 3 bases and 2 bases, with 8 bases remaining between them. The CDR3 region is CASSFGQPYEQYF. The CDR3 DNA sequence: TGTGCCAGCAGTTTCGGACAGCCCTACGAGCAGTACTTC.

The chain employs TRBV5-1 and TRBJ2-3; 8 bases align to TRBD1. CDR1 SGHRS and CDR2 YFSETQ come from the germline V gene. With V trimmed by 4 bases and J by 4 bases, 11 bases remained unmatched. CDR3 length: 16 amino acids. The CDR3 DNA reads as TGCGCCAGCAGCCGGGGACAGGTGCTTCTCGCAGATACGCAGTATTTT. Amino acid sequence: CASSRGQVLLADTQYF.

The gene calls are TRBV11-3 and TRBJ1-2, with D unclear. V was pared by 1 base and J by 6 bases, with 9 bases between. CDR1 is SGHNT, CDR2 YENEEA, per germline. The length of the CDR3 is 13 residues. The CDR3 coding sequence is TGTGCCAGCAGCTTAGGGTCCGACAATGGCTACACCTTC. Its protein product is CASSLGSDNGYTF.

V usage is TRBV10-3 and J usage is TRBJ1-3; 7 positions agree with TRBD1. J gave up 5 bases and V 6 bases, and 10 bases lay outside the gene matches. This CDR3 contains 15 residues. Looked up from germline, CDR1 is ENHRY and CDR2 is SYGVKD. CDR3 residues: CAIRMTGKGRNTIYF. The CDR3 DNA follows: TGTGCCATCAGGATGACAGGGAAGGGTAGAAACACCATATATTTT.

The chain uses TRBV10-3 and TRBJ2-7; 9 bases are shared with TRBD1. V dropped 8 bases and J dropped 2; count of bases not matched to a gene: 4. From germline, CDR1 is ENHRY and CDR2 SYGVKD. The CDR3 is 13 residues long. The CDR3 coding sequence is TGTGCCATCGCTAGACAGGGGGCCTACGAGCAGTACTTC. Translation: CAIARQGAYEQYF.

The chain has TRBV6-1 and TRBJ1-1, with D possibly matching TRBD1 (6 bases). The CDR3 has 15 residues. The V gene's germline CDR1 is MNHNS and CDR2 SASEGT. Deletions cut 2 bases from V and 0 bases from J, with 10 bases between. The CDR3 region is CASSEFKGVNTEAFF. In DNA form, the CDR3 reads TGTGCCAGCAGTGAATTTAAGGGGGTGAACACTGAAGCTTTCTTT.

The V call is TRBV20-1, the J call TRBJ1-1; D call uncertain. The CDR3 consists of 11 residues. Germline values: CDR1 DFQATT, CDR2 SNEGSKA (reference sequence). The V and J ends lost 2 bases and 7 bases respectively, with 8 bases between them. The CDR3 loop is CSARLRGEAFF. DNA of the CDR3: TGCAGTGCTAGACTACGGGGTGAAGCTTTCTTT.

This clone occurred once. The chain uses TRBV9 and TRBJ2-7, with D maybe TRBD2 (5 bases). Trimming took 0 bases from V and 5 from J, leaving 21 bases between them. This CDR3 is built from 17 residues. Germline V gives CDR1 SGDLS, CDR2 YYNGEE. DNA for the CDR3: TGTGCCAGCAGCGTAGAACCCCCCAGCGGCCTTGGCCACGAGCAGTACTTC. Encoded protein: CASSVEPPSGLGHEQYF.

The rearrangement links TRBV4-3 to TRBJ1-5, with 10 bases identical to TRBD1. CDR1 and CDR2 (germline): LGHNA, YSLEER. This CDR3 is built from 15 residues. Losses at the gene ends were 2 bases for V and 5 bases for J; bases not matched to a gene: 3. As DNA, the CDR3 is TGCGCCAGCAGCCAATGGGGGACAGGGGATCAGCCCCAGCATTTT. Protein: CASSQWGTGDQPQHF.

The rearrangement joins TRBV7-6 to TRBJ1-1; D remains unclear. CDR1 SGHVS and CDR2 FNYEAQ come from the germline V gene. Trimming took off 0 bases at V and 1 base at J, with 6 bases between the two ends. The length of the CDR3 is 14 residues. CDR3 in amino acids: CASSLAQSNTEAFF. CDR3 DNA: TGTGCCAGCAGCTTAGCACAGTCGAACACTGAAGCTTTCTTT.

V is TRBV7-8 and J is TRBJ2-3, with 7 bases aligning to TRBD2. V shed 5 bases and J 4 bases; nucleotides not matched to a gene: 6. This CDR3 region has 14 residues. CDR1 and CDR2 (germline): SGHVS, FQNEAQ. In DNA, the CDR3 is TGTGCCAGCAGCCAACTAGGGAGGGCAGATACGCAGTATTTT. Its translation: CASSQLGRADTQYF.

This rearrangement joins TRBV7-3 to TRBJ2-1; a weak D match, TRBD2 (7 bases). V gave up 5 bases and J gave up 6 bases, with 17 bases separating them. Germline CDR1 reads SGHTA; CDR2 reads FQGTGA. This CDR3 contains 15 residues. In DNA form, the CDR3 reads TGTGCCAGCAGCCCCGGGGGGCCCAGGTCCAATGAGCAGTTCTTC. Encoded protein: CASSPGGPRSNEQFF.

The chain carries TRBV9 and TRBJ2-3; D not resolved. The CDR3 is 13 residues long. Germline lookup yields CDR1 SGDLS and CDR2 YYNGEE. The V gene lost 0 bases and the J gene lost 1 base, with 3 bases spanning the gap. The CDR3 region is CASSVAGTDTQYF. In DNA form, the CDR3 reads TGTGCCAGCAGCGTAGCAGGCACAGATACGCAGTATTTT.

The rearrangement uses TRBV30 and TRBJ2-7; TRBD2 matches at 11 bases. With V trimmed by 4 bases and J by 0 bases, 5 bases remained unmatched. Germline V gene lookup returns CDR1 GTSNPN and CDR2 SVGIG (reference sequence). This CDR3 has 15 residues. CDR3 region: CAWTSGRYSSYEQYF. The CDR3, as DNA: TGTGCCTGGACTAGCGGGAGGTACAGCTCCTACGAGCAGTACTTC.

The chain recombines TRBV29-1 with TRBJ2-1; TRBD2 might be the D (6 bases). The germline V gene encodes CDR1 SQVTM and CDR2 ANQGSEA. Trimming cost V 7 bases and J 4 bases, with 17 bases left between them. The CDR3 loop spans 14 amino acids. The CDR3 sequence: CSGGLTAHYNEQFF. The CDR3 nucleotides are TGCAGCGGGGGACTCACAGCCCATTACAATGAGCAGTTCTTC.

The chain employs TRBV5-4 and TRBJ2-3; TRBD2 matches 7 bases. The V segment lost 4 bases and the J segment 3 bases; nucleotides outside the gene matches: 17. The V gene's germline CDR1 is SGHNT and CDR2 YYREEE (reference sequence). The CDR3 is made up of 18 amino acids. CDR3 bases: TGTGCCAGCAGCCCAACACCCCTAGCGGAGTCGCTAACAGATACGCAGTATTTT. It specifies CASSPTPLAESLTDTQYF.

V is TRBV2 and J is TRBJ2-2, with D possibly being TRBD2 (6 bases). The CDR3 totals 15 residues. Germline V lookup: CDR1 SNHLY, CDR2 FYNNEI. V lost 4 bases to trimming and J lost 6 bases, with 15 bases between them. For the CDR3, the DNA is TGTGCCAGCAGTGTAGCGGAGGCCGGGGCCGGGGAGCTGTTTTTT. This codes for CASSVAEAGAGELFF. The whole variable domain, remainder taken from reference TRBV2 and TRBJ2-2, is EPEVTQTPSHQVTQMGQEVILRCVPISNHLYFYWYRQILGQKVEFLVSFYNNEISEKSEIFDDQFSVERPDGSNFTLKIRSTKLEDSAMYFCASSVAEAGAGELFFGEGSRLTVL.

The table lists this clone with a count of one. The rearrangement uses TRBV19 and TRBJ2-7, with D perhaps TRBD1 (6 bases). Deletions cut 4 bases from V and 4 bases from J, with 11 bases between. Germline V gene sequence: CDR1 LNHDA, CDR2 SQIVND (reference sequence). This CDR3 is 13 amino acids long. The CDR3: CASSNRVGYEQYF. CDR3 sequence (DNA): TGTGCCAGTAGTAACAGGGTCGGGTACGAGCAGTACTTC. The entire variable domain, with the rest obtained from reference TRBV19 and TRBJ2-7, is as follows: DGGITQSPKYLFRKEGQNVTLSCEQNLNHDAMYWYRQDPGQGLRLIYYSQIVNDFQKGDIAEGYSVSREKKESFPLTVTSAQKNPTAFYLCASSNRVGYEQYFGPGTRLTVT.

The chain links TRBV5-1 to TRBJ2-1, with 9 bases fitting TRBD1. With 0 bases clipped from V and 2 bases from J, the junction kept 3 bases outside the gene matches. This CDR3 region has 16 residues. Germline V CDR1 and CDR2: SGHRS, YFSETQ. CDR3 coding DNA: TGCGCCAGCAGCTTGGCCGGGACAGGGACCTACAATGAGCAGTTCTTC. This gives the protein CASSLAGTGTYNEQFF.

The J gene is TRBJ1-6, the V gene TRBV10-3, with unresolved D. V lost 6 bases to trimming and J lost 4 bases, with 13 bases between them. The V gene's germline CDR1 is ENHRY and CDR2 SYGVKD. There are 15 residues in the CDR3. DNA of the CDR3: TGTGCCATCAGAAACCCGGGAGCTTATAATTCACCCCTCCACTTT. This codes for CAIRNPGAYNSPLHF.

The chain carries TRBV6-6 and TRBJ1-6; D not certain. The length of the CDR3 is 14 residues. The V end lost 6 bases, the J end lost 5 bases, and 11 bases lay between the germline ends. In germline, CDR1 is MNHNY, CDR2 SVGAGI (reference sequence). CDR3 amino acids: CASRESANNSPLHF. CDR3 coding DNA: TGTGCCAGCAGGGAGTCCGCCAATAATTCACCCCTCCACTTT.

This chain uses TRBV7-9 with TRBJ2-7, with 8 bases fitting TRBD2. Trimming at V came to 4 bases and at J to 4 bases, leaving 15 bases not matched to a gene. The CDR3 covers 17 residues. The germline CDR1 and CDR2 sequences are SEHNR and FQNEAQ (reference sequence). CDR3 DNA: TGTGCCAGCAGCTCCCGAGAGCGGGAGAGTTCCGGTTACGAGCAGTACTTC. Amino acid sequence: CASSSRERESSGYEQYF.

The genes are TRBV7-9 and TRBJ2-1; D is uncertain. Germline CDR1 reads SEHNR; CDR2 reads FQNEAQ (reference sequence). The CDR3 loop spans 15 amino acids. Trimming pared 2 bases from V and 0 bases from J, leaving 8 bases between. CDR3 sequence (DNA): TGTGCCAGCAGCTTAAGAGGCAGCTCCTACAATGAGCAGTTCTTC. Its protein product is CASSLRGSSYNEQFF.